These 17 T cell receptor beta chains were all obtained from the same sample, sequenced in a study of cytomegalovirus exposure and HLA in healthy donors. The study ran its PCR with 60 Vbeta and 13 Jbeta primers. Some clones are missing from TCRdb's copy, which holds only in-frame ones; the method was immunoSEQ multiplex PCR. The sample holds roughly 100,000 clones, about 80% seen once. Material: PBMCs. The receptors derive from a young man in good health and CMV-seronegative.

V is TRBV5-6 and J is TRBJ2-3; D is uncertain. Per the germline V gene, CDR1 is SGHDT and CDR2 is YYEEEE. The CDR3 runs 14 residues. The ends were cut back, 0 bases at V and 3 bases at J, with 8 bases in the middle. Here the CDR3 DNA reads TGTGCCAGCAGCTTGGTAGAGGATACAGATACGCAGTATTTT. Its protein product is CASSLVEDTDTQYF.

This rearrangement joins TRBV4-3 to TRBJ1-1; TRBD1 aligns across 7 bases. The CDR3 contains 15 residues. Germline assignment: CDR1 LGHNA and CDR2 YSLEER. J gave up 1 base and V 7 bases, and 9 bases lay outside the gene matches. Here the CDR3 reads CASTHEYRGNTEAFF. DNA for the CDR3: TGCGCCAGCACGCACGAGTACAGGGGGAACACTGAAGCTTTCTTT.

The chain combines TRBV6-5 with TRBJ2-2; 8 bases line up with TRBD1. J lost 1 base, V lost 5 bases, and 3 bases had no gene match. Per germline, CDR1 MNHEY and CDR2 SVGAGI. CDR3 length: 15 residues. In DNA form, the CDR3 reads TGTGCCAGCAGTCCCGGGACAGGGAACACCGGGGAGCTGTTTTTT. Encoded protein: CASSPGTGNTGELFF.

This clone occurred once. The J gene is TRBJ1-4, the V gene TRBV7-8, with 10 bases matching TRBD1. V shed 0 bases, J shed 8 bases, and the junction held 9 bases outside the gene matches. From germline, CDR1 is SGHVS and CDR2 FQNEAQ. The CDR3 runs to 17 residues. CDR3 bases: TGTGCCAGCAGCTTAGCCCACACCGGGACAGGGGACGAAAAACTGTTTTTT. It yields the protein CASSLAHTGTGDEKLFF. Combining the CDR3 with reference TRBV7-8 and TRBJ1-4 gives the whole variable domain GAGVSQSPRYKVAKRGQDVALRCDPISGHVSLFWYQQALGQGPEFLTYFQNEAQLDKSGLPSDRFFAERPEGSVSTLKIQRTQQEDSAVYLCASSLAHTGTGDEKLFFGSGTQLSVL.

The rearrangement uses TRBV7-8 and TRBJ1-4; TRBD1 might be the D (6 bases). The CDR3 sequence is 11 residues long. Germline CDR1 SGHVS, CDR2 FQNEAQ. V was pared by 5 bases and J by 10 bases, with 8 bases between. The CDR3 DNA follows: TGTGCCAGCAGCCCAGGGGTAAAACTGTTTTTT. Translating it yields CASSPGVKLFF.

The V and J genes are TRBV9 and TRBJ1-4; D ambiguous. The CDR3 totals 14 residues. V shed 4 bases and J shed 4 bases, with 11 bases lying between them. From germline, CDR1 is SGDLS and CDR2 YYNGEE. CDR3 coding DNA: TGTGCCAGCAGCCCCGCGCTGATTAATGAAAAACTGTTTTTT. This translates into CASSPALINEKLFF.

The rearrangement uses TRBV7-9 and TRBJ2-5; 9 nucleotides match TRBD1. Losses at the gene ends were 5 bases for V and 6 bases for J; bases not matched to a gene: 13. There are 16 residues in the CDR3. The germline CDR1 and CDR2 sequences are SEHNR and FQNEAQ (reference sequence). In nucleotides, the CDR3 is TGTGCCAGCAGCCCTCACCGGACAGGGGAGATACAGACCCAGTACTTC. The encoded protein is CASSPHRTGEIQTQYF.

The J gene is TRBJ1-1, the V gene TRBV29-1; D is uncertain. Germline-derived CDR1 and CDR2 are SQVTM and ANQGSEA. The CDR3 length is 12 residues. V was clipped by 7 bases and J by 3 bases, with 12 bases between them. CDR3: CSALPLDTEAFF. The CDR3 nucleotides are TGCAGCGCTCTACCCTTGGACACTGAAGCTTTCTTT.

This rearrangement joins TRBV15 to TRBJ1-5; D ambiguous. The length of the CDR3 is 14 residues. The germline V gene has CDR1 LNHNV and CDR2 YYDKDF (reference sequence). Trimming took off 0 bases at V and 9 bases at J, with 12 bases between the two ends. The CDR3 nucleotides are TGTGCCACCAGCAGAGATGAAGCTAGGAGGCCCCAGCATTTT. It encodes CATSRDEARRPQHF.

This sequence joins TRBV2 and TRBJ1-1; D not certain. V lost 2 bases to trimming and J lost 2 bases, with 9 bases between them. Germline loops: CDR1 SNHLY, CDR2 FYNNEI. The CDR3 runs 14 residues. The DNA of the CDR3 is TGTGCCAGCAGTGAACGGGAATTCAACACTGAAGCTTTCTTT. It translates to CASSEREFNTEAFF.

The CDR3 loop is CASCFAPQGLNSPLHF. DNA of the CDR3: TGTGCCAGTTGTTTCGCTCCTCAGGGCTTGAATTCACCCCTCCACTTT. This rearrangement joins TRBV19 to TRBJ1-6, with D possibly TRBD1 on 5 matching bases. CDR1 is LNHDA and CDR2 is SQIVND in the germline V gene (reference sequence). Trimming pared 8 bases from V and 7 bases from J, leaving 21 bases between. The CDR3 has 16 residues.

This rearrangement joins TRBV28 to TRBJ1-5; D might be TRBD1 (6 bases). CDR3 length: 14 amino acids. Per germline, CDR1 MDHEN and CDR2 SYDVKM. V was cut by 0 bases and J by 5 bases, with 8 bases left in between. The CDR3 protein is CASSLWSGDQPQHF. The CDR3 DNA reads TGTGCCAGCAGTTTATGGTCAGGGGATCAGCCCCAGCATTTT.

The rearrangement joins TRBV15 to TRBJ1-5; possible D gene TRBD1, 6 bases. The CDR3 is 14 residues long. Germline values: CDR1 LNHNV, CDR2 YYDKDF (reference sequence). The V end was cut by 1 base, the J end by 5 bases, with 9 bases between. The CDR3 DNA reads as TGTGCCACCAGCAGAGGACAGGTGGATCAGCCCCAGCATTTT. This gives the protein CATSRGQVDQPQHF.

This chain links TRBV15 with TRBJ2-7; TRBD2 might be the D (6 bases). The CDR3 spans 15 residues. Trimming removed 1 base at V and 0 bases at J, with 10 bases between. CDR1 LNHNV and CDR2 YYDKDF come from the germline V gene (reference sequence). In nucleotides, the CDR3 is TGTGCCACCAGCAGAGGCGGGGAGGTCTCCTACGAGCAGTACTTC. It specifies CATSRGGEVSYEQYF.

This chain uses TRBV27 with TRBJ2-7; TRBD2 aligns across 10 bases. Germline values: CDR1 MNHEY, CDR2 SMNVEV (reference sequence). The CDR3 is made up of 14 amino acids. J was trimmed by 3 bases and V by 6 bases; bases with no gene match: 5. The CDR3 spells CASRGLATNYEQYF. In DNA, the CDR3 is TGTGCCAGCAGGGGACTAGCGACCAACTACGAGCAGTACTTC.

This chain links TRBV29-1 with TRBJ2-3; no firm D call. This CDR3 is built from 14 residues. V was shortened by 5 bases and J by 2 bases, with 14 bases between the two germline ends. The germline gives CDR1 SQVTM, CDR2 ANQGSEA. This chain's CDR3 is CSVKALGYTDTQYF. Here the CDR3 DNA reads TGCAGCGTTAAAGCTCTGGGCTACACAGATACGCAGTATTTT.

CDR3 region: CASSPVVSAGVGNEQFF. CDR3 coding DNA: TGTGCCAGCTCACCGGTCGTTTCGGCGGGAGTGGGGAATGAGCAGTTCTTC. The chain carries TRBV18 and TRBJ2-1, with 7 positions matching TRBD2. The ends lost 3 bases at V and 7 bases at J; junction bases unmatched: 15. The CDR3 contains 17 residues. The germline V gene encodes CDR1 KGHSH and CDR2 LQKENI.